Shown below are 27 T cell receptor beta chains from a single sample sequenced in a study of blood T cell repertoires in COVID-19. Here immunoSEQ multiplex PCR was the method, and the copy in TCRdb shows in-frame clones only, minus some. Of hundreds of thousands of clones listed, over 80% were seen once; the top ten hold under 6.5%. The source material was peripheral blood. These receptors were taken from a woman aged 45-60 years with COVID-19, enrolled during active disease.

The chain carries TRBV6-5 and TRBJ2-7, with 8 bases fitting TRBD2. The CDR3 extends over 15 amino acids. The germline CDR1 and CDR2 sequences are MNHEY and SVGAGI. Trimming cost V 6 bases and J 6 bases; bases outside gene matches: 13. CDR3 protein: CASSSAGTSSREQYF. CDR3 DNA sequence: TGTGCCAGCAGCTCCGCCGGGACTAGTAGTCGCGAGCAGTACTTC.

This clone was found a few times. This sequence joins TRBV4-3 and TRBJ1-6, with TRBD1 identical over 8 bases. V shed 4 bases, J shed 9 bases, and the junction held 8 bases outside the gene matches. The CDR3 extends over 15 amino acids. CDR1 LGHNA and CDR2 YSLEER come from the germline V gene. CDR3 loop: CASSPDRAVGSPLHF. As DNA, the CDR3 is TGCGCCAGCAGCCCGGACAGGGCCGTCGGTTCACCCCTCCACTTT.

The chain links TRBV30 to TRBJ1-4, with D possibly TRBD1 on 6 matching bases. V was clipped by 5 bases and J by 10 bases, with 17 bases between them. Germline CDR1 and CDR2: GTSNPN and SVGIG (reference sequence). This CDR3 is built from 13 residues. The CDR3 region is CAWSGTGKGKLFF. CDR3 nucleotide sequence: TGTGCCTGGTCAGGTACAGGGAAGGGAAAACTGTTTTTT.

This clone was observed a few times. V and J are TRBV2 and TRBJ2-7; 15 bases line up with TRBD2. Trimming at V came to 3 bases and at J to 4 bases, leaving 7 bases not matched to a gene. The CDR3 runs to 17 residues. Germline V gives CDR1 SNHLY, CDR2 FYNNEI. The DNA for the CDR3 is TGTGCCAGCAGTGATGCAGGGACTAGCGGGAGGTTATACGAGCAGTACTTC. Amino acids: CASSDAGTSGRLYEQYF.

The V gene is TRBV5-1, the J gene TRBJ1-3, with TRBD1 as a possible D gene (6 bases). The CDR3 runs to 15 residues. Germline CDR1 reads SGHRS; CDR2 reads YFSETQ. V lost 3 bases, J lost 4 bases, and 14 bases lay in between. The CDR3 nucleotides read TGCGCCAGCAGCTCGGGCGGGGGCGACGGAAACACCATATATTTT. It codes for CASSSGGGDGNTIYF.

The chain employs TRBV5-8 and TRBJ2-5; TRBD1 is a possible D gene (6 bases). The CDR3 totals 13 residues. The germline V and J ends were trimmed by 4 bases and 6 bases, with 13 bases remaining between them. Germline loops: CDR1 SGHTS, CDR2 YDEGEE. For the CDR3, the DNA is TGTGCCAGCAGCCAGGACAGTGGGCAGACCCAGTACTTC. Amino acids: CASSQDSGQTQYF.

The V and J genes are TRBV6-5 and TRBJ1-1, with TRBD1 as a possible D gene (6 bases). V was clipped by 6 bases and J by 5 bases, with 13 bases between them. The CDR3 extends over 13 amino acids. From germline, CDR1 is MNHEY and CDR2 SVGAGI. The CDR3 region is CASRRQAETEAFF. Written as DNA, the CDR3 is TGTGCCAGCAGGCGACAGGCGGAGACTGAAGCTTTCTTT.

The gene calls are TRBV2 and TRBJ2-2; D might be TRBD1 (6 bases). The CDR3 runs 14 residues. The V end lost 6 bases, the J end lost 4 bases, and 12 bases lay between the germline ends. The germline gives CDR1 SNHLY, CDR2 FYNNEI. The CDR3 bases are TGTGCCAGCAGCTCTGAGGGGGTCACCGGGGAGCTGTTTTTT. Encoded protein: CASSSEGVTGELFF.

The chain uses TRBV29-1 and TRBJ2-5; D unclear. V lost 3 bases and J lost 5, with 13 bases in between. Germline values: CDR1 SQVTM, CDR2 ANQGSEA. There are 13 residues in the CDR3. The CDR3 region is CSVDGRVDETQYF. The CDR3 DNA sequence: TGCAGCGTTGATGGCCGGGTGGATGAGACCCAGTACTTC.

The chain employs TRBV27 and TRBJ2-2; D unresolved. Trimming removed 2 bases from V and 4 bases from J, with 2 bases in between. The CDR3 contains 12 residues. CDR1 MNHEY and CDR2 SMNVEV come from the germline V gene (reference sequence). The CDR3 here is CASSLLTGELFF. In nucleotides, the CDR3 is TGTGCCAGCAGTTTACTCACCGGGGAGCTGTTTTTT.

The gene calls are TRBV12-5 and TRBJ2-7, with TRBD1 matching 7 bases. CDR1 and CDR2 (germline): LGHNT, FRNRAP. The CDR3 consists of 15 residues. V gave up 2 bases and J gave up 4 bases; unmatched junction bases: 8. The CDR3 nucleotides are TGTGCTAGTGGTTTGACAACGGGACAGAAATACGAGCAGTACTTC. Its translation is CASGLTTGQKYEQYF.

CDR3 amino acids: CASTYYSAGGRETQYF. CDR3 nucleotide sequence: TGTGCCAGCACCTACTACTCCGCGGGAGGGCGGGAGACCCAGTACTTC. The rearrangement uses TRBV11-3 and TRBJ2-5; 9 nucleotides agree with TRBD2. The V and J ends lost 7 bases and 5 bases, in that order; junction bases with no gene match: 14. Germline V CDR1 and CDR2: SGHNT, YENEEA. The CDR3 consists of 16 residues.

V is TRBV19 and J is TRBJ2-1, with 7 bases matching TRBD1. With V trimmed by 7 bases and J by 4 bases, 10 bases remained unmatched. Germline CDR1 and CDR2: LNHDA and SQIVND (reference sequence). The CDR3 runs to 15 residues. The DNA of the CDR3 is TGTGCCAGTACCACCCCGGGACAGTTATACAATGAGCAGTTCTTC. Protein product: CASTTPGQLYNEQFF.

This chain links TRBV19 with TRBJ1-1; D unclear. The CDR3 spans 12 residues. Trimming removed 10 bases from V and 0 bases from J, with 9 bases in between. CDR1 LNHDA and CDR2 SQIVND come from the germline V gene (reference sequence). CDR3 protein: CATTFMNTEAFF. For the CDR3, the DNA is TGTGCCACTACGTTCATGAACACTGAAGCTTTCTTT.

V gene TRBV2 combines with J gene TRBJ1-1, with TRBD1 identical over 7 bases. This CDR3 comprises 15 residues. The V segment lost 6 bases and the J segment 5 bases; nucleotides outside the gene matches: 12. Germline lookup yields CDR1 SNHLY and CDR2 FYNNEI. The CDR3 region has the DNA TGTGCCAGCAGCCTGACAGGGATCGAAGGAACTGAAGCTTTCTTT. Translation: CASSLTGIEGTEAFF. Using reference TRBV2 and TRBJ1-1 for the parts outside the CDR3, the full variable domain is EPEVTQTPSHQVTQMGQEVILRCVPISNHLYFYWYRQILGQKVEFLVSFYNNEISEKSEIFDDQFSVERPDGSNFTLKIRSTKLEDSAMYFCASSLTGIEGTEAFFGQGTRLTVV.

The chain couples TRBV20-1 to TRBJ1-1; D call uncertain. Germline V CDR1 and CDR2: DFQATT, SNEGSKA (reference sequence). This CDR3 is built from 11 residues. The V end lost 7 bases, the J end lost 4 bases, and 10 bases lay between the germline ends. The CDR3 loop is CSVRESTEAFF. DNA for the CDR3: TGCAGTGTGCGGGAAAGCACTGAAGCTTTCTTT.

Concerning this clone: The sample holds other DNA sequences that translate to the same CDR3. The CDR3 nucleotides are TGTGCCAGCAGCCGGACAGGGAACTATGGCTACACCTTC. Amino acid sequence: CASSRTGNYGYTF. This chain uses TRBV6-5 with TRBJ1-2; TRBD1 agrees at 8 bases. V lost 6 bases and J lost 2; bases outside the gene matches: 2. The CDR3 consists of 13 residues. Germline V gene data show CDR1 as MNHEY and CDR2 as SVGAGI.

The V gene is TRBV5-1, the J gene TRBJ2-7; 11 nucleotides agree with TRBD2. The CDR3 runs 17 residues. Germline V gives CDR1 SGHRS, CDR2 YFSETQ. With 2 bases clipped from V and 6 bases from J, the junction kept 13 bases outside the gene matches. The CDR3 is CASSFGSGLAGGPEQYF. CDR3 coding DNA: TGCGCCAGCAGCTTTGGCTCGGGGCTAGCGGGAGGTCCCGAGCAGTACTTC.

This clone was seen ten or more times. The chain recombines TRBV6-2 or TRBV6-3 with TRBJ2-3; the match to TRBD2 covers 7 bases. Germline values: CDR1 MNHEY, CDR2 SVGEGT. The CDR3 extends over 14 amino acids. The junction had 1 base not matched to a gene; V was cut back by 2 bases and J by 2 bases. As DNA, the CDR3 is TGTGCCAGCAGTTACGGGAGGGCCACAGATACGCAGTATTTT. Translated, it gives CASSYGRATDTQYF.

The gene calls are TRBV11-3 and TRBJ2-3, with D unclear. This CDR3 comprises 14 residues. Per germline, CDR1 SGHNT and CDR2 YENEEA. Deletions cut 0 bases from V and 6 bases from J, with 10 bases between. CDR3 coding DNA: TGTGCCAGCAGCTTAGATCGAGTGCGTGATACGCAGTATTTT. Residues: CASSLDRVRDTQYF.

The chain couples TRBV5-1 to TRBJ2-1, with D possibly matching TRBD1 (6 bases). CDR3 length: 15 amino acids. Deletions cut 4 bases from V and 4 bases from J, with 15 bases between. Germline loops: CDR1 SGHRS, CDR2 YFSETQ. Written as DNA, the CDR3 is TGCGCCAGCAGCCTCAGGGGCGGGTCGTACAATGAGCAGTTCTTC. Translated: CASSLRGGSYNEQFF.

The V and J genes are TRBV21-1 and TRBJ2-7; the table calls TRBD2, which could not be checked here. TRBV21-1 is listed as a pseudogene. This CDR3 is built from 16 residues. The DNA of the CDR3 is TGTGCCAGCAGCAAATGGGAGCGGGAGGGAGACTACGAGCAGTACTTC. Translation gives CASSKWEREGDYEQYF.

The CDR3 region has the DNA TGTGCCAGCAGTTCCCGTATCCGGGGAACCTACAATGAGCAGTTCTTC. Its protein product is CASSSRIRGTYNEQFF. The chain joins TRBV6-5 to TRBJ2-1; D is possibly TRBD2 (5 bases). Deletions cut 4 bases from V and 2 bases from J, with 15 bases between. CDR1 and CDR2 (germline): MNHEY, SVGAGI. The CDR3 is made up of 16 amino acids.

This clone was counted only a few times. J is TRBJ1-2 and V is TRBV4-1, with a possible D match to TRBD1 (5 bases). Germline loops: CDR1 MGHRA, CDR2 YSYEKL. The CDR3 loop spans 17 amino acids. V was cut by 1 base and J by 0 bases, with 15 bases left in between. CDR3: CASSQAPTVLANYGYTF. The CDR3, as DNA: TGCGCCAGCAGCCAAGCCCCGACAGTCTTAGCTAACTATGGCTACACCTTC.

In this sample, this clone turned up a few times. The chain is built from TRBV4-1 and TRBJ1-6; 8 positions agree with TRBD1. V dropped 4 bases and J dropped 1; count of bases not matched to a gene: 6. The CDR3 has 17 amino acids. Germline values: CDR1 MGHRA, CDR2 YSYEKL. Written as DNA, the CDR3 is TGCGCCAGCAGCCCCCCCGGACAGGGTTCCTATAATTCACCCCTCCACTTT. Its protein product is CASSPPGQGSYNSPLHF.

V gene TRBV19 combines with J gene TRBJ2-7; a weak D match, TRBD1 (6 bases). This CDR3 region has 13 residues. Trimming cost V 5 bases and J 3 bases, with 11 bases left between them. The germline V gene encodes CDR1 LNHDA and CDR2 SQIVND (reference sequence). CDR3 nucleotide sequence: TGTGCCAGTAGTCCATCGACAGGCTACGAGCAGTACTTC. Residues: CASSPSTGYEQYF.

This clone was found a few times. The gene calls are TRBV12-3 or TRBV12-4 and TRBJ2-2; a weak D match, TRBD1 (6 bases). The CDR3 loop spans 13 amino acids. The ends were cut back, 8 bases at V and 1 base at J, with 8 bases in the middle. CDR3 coding DNA: TGTGCCAGCGGACAGCAGAACACCGGGGAGCTGTTTTTT. It yields the protein CASGQQNTGELFF.